This T cell receptor beta chain was documented in a study of blood T cell repertoires in COVID-19 (dated by TCRdb to 2018 to 2021). Concerning the study at large: Samples covering the acute and convalescent phases of COVID-19 were provided by collaborators in the United States, Italy and Spain. The material from the prospective study consisted of cDNA or gDNA derived from T cells, B-cell-depleted T cells, or PBMCs. Subjects who had been exposed to COVID-19, were actively infected with it, or had recovered from it provided the deeply sampled blood TCRbeta repertoires that made up the dataset. The repertoires were made available in a free public database intended to serve as a resource for research on the immune response to SARS-CoV-2. Samples came from the ongoing ImmuneRACE study (first 160 participants) plus 1,254 subjects from 6 global collaborators. The sample metadata nearly always contained a de-identified subject ID, COVID-19 status, age in years and sex. Where HLA class I and class II types were available, the types were taken from metadata supplied by the sample provider, not from assay-based typing.

V was cut back by 4 bases and J by 0 bases, leaving a gap of 14 bases between them. CDR1 is given as SGDLS and CDR2 as YYNGEE, both from the germline V gene. The CDR3, from cysteine to phenylalanine, totals 16 residues. Solely the CDR3 DNA is kept, with 48 bases framed from the first base. With regard to this clone: This receptor's antigen is unknown. Base quality data are lacking; no much larger clone is found one base away.

TCRbeta CDR3 regions were amplified from genomic DNA using the immunoSEQ Assay, a bias-controlled multiplex PCR. The authors' pipeline ran thus. The number of nucleated cells in each sample was estimated by amplification of reference gene primers within the assay. To quantify the absolute abundance of each unique TCRbeta CDR3 rearrangement, sequence reads were collapsed and filtered. For each sample, productive Simpson clonality was calculated by taking the square root of Simpson's diversity index across productive rearrangements. The immuneACCESS repertoire file appears here via TCRdb, limited to in-frame rearrangements. These files lack a portion of the clones; in checked studies, under half of the deficit traces to unresolved V genes, and the cause of the others is not known. The D gene and trimming were derived from the DNA, and the V and J assignments and clone size from that table. The sample records more than 200,000 clones, 65% to 90% of which are singletons. Together, the top ten hold nearly 2% of the sample.

What the study reported, not specific to this receptor: The quantity of clinical and demographic metadata differed by source and by participant and was supplied without curation.

Collaborating institutions collected whole blood in K2EDTA tubes following their own protocols. For TCRbeta analysis, collaborator samples were shipped as frozen whole blood, as isolated PBMCs, or as DNA extracted from either sample type. The receptor's source is a man aged 25-45 years with active or convalescent COVID-19. This chain is built from TRBV9 and TRBJ1-3; TRBD1 is a possible D gene, resting on 5 matching bases. The sample comprised peripheral blood. The nucleotide sequence is given as TGTGCCAGCAGCATCTCCAGGGATTTCTCTGGAAACACCATATATTTT. Its translation is CASSISRDFSGNTIYF. The CDR3 plus the reference TRBV9 and TRBJ1-3 genes for the other parts give the full variable domain: DSGVTQTPKHLITATGQRVTLRCSPRSGDLSVYWYQQSLDQGLQFLIQYYNGEERAKGNILERFSAQQFPDLHSELNLSSLELGDSALYFCASSISRDFSGNTIYFGEGSWLTVV.